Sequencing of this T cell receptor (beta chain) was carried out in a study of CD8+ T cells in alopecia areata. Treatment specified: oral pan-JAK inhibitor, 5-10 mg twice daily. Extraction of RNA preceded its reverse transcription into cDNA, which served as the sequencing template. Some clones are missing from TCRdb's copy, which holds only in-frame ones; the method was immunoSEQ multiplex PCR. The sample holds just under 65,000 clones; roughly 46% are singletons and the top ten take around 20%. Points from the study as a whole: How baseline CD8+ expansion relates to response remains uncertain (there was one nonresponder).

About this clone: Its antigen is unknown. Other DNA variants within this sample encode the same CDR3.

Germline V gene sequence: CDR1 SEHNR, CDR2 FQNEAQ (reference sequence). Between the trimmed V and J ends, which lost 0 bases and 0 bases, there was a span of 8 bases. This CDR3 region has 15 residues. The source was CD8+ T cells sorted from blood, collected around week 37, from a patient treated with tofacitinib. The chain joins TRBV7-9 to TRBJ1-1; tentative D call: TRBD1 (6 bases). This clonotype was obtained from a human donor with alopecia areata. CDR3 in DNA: TGTGCCAGCAGCTTAGCGCAGGGGATGAACACTGAAGCTTTCTTT. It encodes CASSLAQGMNTEAFF.